The rows below give T cell receptor beta chains drawn from one sample of a study of T cells after yellow fever vaccination. TCRdb reprocessed the 5' RACE reads via MiXCR and lists one record per CDR3 protein. The sample shows about 630,000 distinct CDR3 sequences, roughly an eighth of them seen only once. The source material was PBMCs, sampled on the day of the yellow fever booster vaccination. The receptors derive from a man younger than 45 who received the YFV17D yellow fever vaccine. The CDR3 runs from the conserved cysteine through the conserved F or W. Each record gives: J gene, D gene, V gene, clone size, CDR3 DNA, CDR3 protein. D genes are given only for firm matches. Clone size, where shown, is once, few, many, or a class for clones that have expanded.

>TRBJ2-7|TRBD1|TRBV24-1|few
TGTGCCACCAGTGATAGGGGACAGACTACCTACGAGCAGTACTTC
CATSDRGQTTYEQYF
>TRBJ2-3|TRBD1|TRBV4-2|few
TGTGCCAGCAGCCAACCTCACGGGGGGGCGACAGGGGGCGCAGATACGCAGTATTTT
CASSQPHGGATGGADTQYF
>TRBJ2-7|NA|TRBV30|few
TGTGCCTGGAGAACAGGAAACTCCTACGAGCAGTACTTC
CAWRTGNSYEQYF
>TRBJ2-7|NA|TRBV6-2/TRBV6-3|NA
TGTGCCAGCAGTAGACAGGGACTGGCCGAGCAGTACTTC
CASSRQGLAEQYF
>TRBJ2-1|TRBD2|TRBV7-8|NA
TGTGCCAGCAGCTTACCAGCGGGGTACAATGAGCAGTTCTTC
CASSLPAGYNEQFF
>TRBJ2-3|TRBD2|TRBV11-2|NA
TGTGCCAGCAGCTCGATTATGACTAGCGGGGGAGGAGATACGCAGTATTTT
CASSSIMTSGGGDTQYF
>TRBJ2-7|TRBD2|TRBV12-3/TRBV12-4|NA
TGTGCCAGTAGGGATTCTGCTAGCGGCTACGAGCAGTACTTC
CASRDSASGYEQYF
>TRBJ2-3|NA|TRBV9|few
TGTGCCAGCAGCGTAGTATCGCAGGGCAGCACAGATACGCAGTATTTT
CASSVVSQGSTDTQYF
>TRBJ2-3|TRBD2|TRBV7-2|NA
TGTGCCAGCAGCTCGACTAGCGGGAGGTCAGATACGCAGTATTTT
CASSSTSGRSDTQYF
>TRBJ2-2|NA|TRBV9|NA
TGTGCCAGCAGCGCCGGGACAACTGACACCGGGGAGCTGTTTTTT
CASSAGTTDTGELFF
>TRBJ2-7|TRBD2|TRBV3-1|few
TGTGCCAGCAGCCACCCCGGGACTAGCGGGATGAGCGAGCAGTACTTC
CASSHPGTSGMSEQYF
>TRBJ1-4|NA|TRBV9|few
TGTGCCAGCAGCGTCGACGGTAGACATGAAAAACTGTTTTTT
CASSVDGRHEKLFF
>TRBJ2-7|TRBD1|TRBV30|NA
TGTGCCTGGAGTGCGGGACAGGGAGTCTACGAGCAGTACTTC
CAWSAGQGVYEQYF
>TRBJ1-5|NA|TRBV20-1|NA
TGCAGTGCAGCGAAGACAGACAGTTCAGATAGCAATCAGCCCCAGCATTTT
CSAAKTDSSDSNQPQHF
>TRBJ2-3|NA|TRBV7-2|few
TGTGCCAGCAGTTCATGGACCACAACGGATACGCAGTATTTT
CASSSWTTTDTQYF
>TRBJ2-1|NA|TRBV5-4|NA
TGTGCCAGCATTGAGGGACCCGACTCCTACAATGAGCAGTTCTTC
CASIEGPDSYNEQFF
>TRBJ1-2|NA|TRBV12-3/TRBV12-4|many
TGTGCCAGCAGTTTAACAGGCCTCTATGGCTACACCTTC
CASSLTGLYGYTF
>TRBJ2-1|TRBD1|TRBV7-2|NA
TGTGCCAGCAGCCTTCTACCGGGACAGGACCTCGGAGAGCAGTTCTTC
CASSLLPGQDLGEQFF
>TRBJ2-2|NA|TRBV14|few
TGTGCCAGCAGCCAAGATTGGGGGAGCGGGGAGCTGTTTTTT
CASSQDWGSGELFF
>TRBJ1-5|NA|TRBV6-2/TRBV6-3|few
TGTGCCAGCAGTTACCCACCGGGGGGACTCGGTCAGCCCCAGCATTTT
CASSYPPGGLGQPQHF
>TRBJ1-5|NA|TRBV7-9|NA
TGTGCCAGCAGCTCCGGAGCGGCTCAGCCCCAGCATTTT
CASSSGAAQPQHF
>TRBJ2-4|TRBD2|TRBV20-1|few
TGCAGTGCTAGTTCACGCTATGGTACTAGCGACGTAGCCTTAGCCAAAAACATTCAGTACTTC
CSASSRYGTSDVALAKNIQYF
>TRBJ2-1|TRBD2|TRBV9|NA
TGTGCCAGCAGCGTAGTGGGACTAGCGGGAGTGGGGAATGAGCAGTTCTTC
CASSVVGLAGVGNEQFF
>TRBJ1-1|TRBD1|TRBV5-1|many
TGCGCCAGCAGCCCGACCTGGACAGGGACGAACACTGAAGCTTTCTTT
CASSPTWTGTNTEAFF
>TRBJ2-3|TRBD1|TRBV5-5|NA
TGTGCCAGCAGCTTGTTGGGACAGGGAGCCACAGATACGCAGTATTTT
CASSLLGQGATDTQYF
>TRBJ2-5|NA|TRBV7-2|NA
TGTGCCAGCAGCTCCTCCAGCCAAGAGACCCAGTACTTC
CASSSSSQETQYF
>TRBJ2-4|TRBD2|TRBV9|few
TGTGCCAGCAGCGTTGGGCCTAGCGGGACGACAGACATTCAGTACTTC
CASSVGPSGTTDIQYF
>TRBJ2-7|NA|TRBV7-9|few
TGTGCCAGCAGCTTAGCGGGGCCGGGACTTCTCCTCTTC
CASSLAGPGLLLF
>TRBJ1-2|NA|TRBV20-1|NA
TGCTGTGCTAGAGATCCGGCCGGAGGGTATATTGGTAGCTACACCTTC
CCARDPAGGYIGSYTF
>TRBJ2-2|TRBD2|TRBV14|NA
TGTGCCAGCAGCCAAGGGGGCGGGAGAGTCACCGGGGAGCTGTTTTTT
CASSQGGGRVTGELFF
>TRBJ2-3|NA|TRBV29-1|NA
TGCAGCGTTCAAGGGTATACGCAGTATTTT
CSVQGYTQYF
>TRBJ2-6|NA|TRBV6-2/TRBV6-3|many
TGTGCCAGCAGGGAGAGCTCTGGGGCCAACGTCCTGACTTTC
CASRESSGANVLTF
>TRBJ2-1|TRBD1|TRBV7-2|many
TGTGCCAGCAGCTTCCGGGACAGCCATTACAATGAGCAGTTCTTC
CASSFRDSHYNEQFF
>TRBJ2-1|NA|TRBV5-6|few
TGTGCCAGCAGCTGGGGCTGGCAGGGGGGGTACAATGAGCAGTTCTTC
CASSWGWQGGYNEQFF
>TRBJ2-1|TRBD2|TRBV18|few
TGTGCCAGCTCGTTCGGGACTAGCGGGATTAGCAATGAGCAGTTCTTC
CASSFGTSGISNEQFF
>TRBJ1-1|TRBD1|TRBV27|NA
TGTGCCAGCAGTTGGACAGGGGGTTCACACACTGAAGCTTTCTTT
CASSWTGGSHTEAFF
>TRBJ2-2|TRBD1|TRBV5-4|NA
TGTGCCAGCAGCTTACCCGACAGGGCCGGGGAGCTGTTTTTT
CASSLPDRAGELFF
>TRBJ1-4|NA|TRBV6-1|few
TGTGCCAGCAGTAAACAGGGAAGGGATGAAAAACTGTTTTTT
CASSKQGRDEKLFF
>TRBJ1-4|TRBD1|TRBV7-2|many
TGTGCCAGCAGCTCCGACAGGGCTGAAAAACTGTTTTTT
CASSSDRAEKLFF
>TRBJ2-5|NA|TRBV14|many
TGTGCCAGCAGCCAAGGGGAAGAGACCCAGTACTTC
CASSQGEETQYF
>TRBJ1-2|NA|TRBV6-5|NA
TGTGCCAGCAGCCCTACTCGAGACCTAAACTATGGCTACACCTTC
CASSPTRDLNYGYTF
>TRBJ2-7|NA|TRBV6-1|NA
TGTGCCGCGGCAGAACCCGGAGGATACGAGCAGTACTTC
CAAAEPGGYEQYF
>TRBJ2-1|NA|TRBV9|NA
TGTGCCAGCAGCGTAGCTGGAGCCCCCTACAATGAGCAGTTCTTC
CASSVAGAPYNEQFF
>TRBJ2-7|TRBD2|TRBV6-1|few
TGTGCCAGCAGTGAAGGCGGGGGGGACGCCTACGAGCAGTACTTC
CASSEGGGDAYEQYF
>TRBJ1-1|NA|TRBV24-1|NA
TGTGCCACCAGTGATTCTCATGCGACAGGAGCTTTCTTT
CATSDSHATGAFF
>TRBJ2-2|TRBD2|TRBV19|NA
TGTGCCAGTAGTATAGAGCCGGGAGGGTACACCGGGGAGCTGTTTTTT
CASSIEPGGYTGELFF
>TRBJ2-3|NA|TRBV10-3|NA
TGTGCCATCAGTGCGGACTCGACCTACACAGATACGCAGTATTTT
CAISADSTYTDTQYF
>TRBJ1-4|NA|TRBV12-3/TRBV12-4|few
TGTGCCAGCAGTTTGGGGAACCGCAGAGGAAAACTGTTTTTT
CASSLGNRRGKLFF
>TRBJ2-3|NA|TRBV2|few
TGTGCCAGCTCCGACCGCACAGATACGCAGTATTTT
CASSDRTDTQYF
>TRBJ1-3|NA|TRBV6-5|NA
TGTGCCATAGCCTCTGGAAACACCATATATTTT
CAIASGNTIYF
>TRBJ2-2|NA|TRBV5-4|few
TGTGCCAGCAGCCAAACTAGGACCGGGGAGCTGTTTTTT
CASSQTRTGELFF
>TRBJ2-1|NA|TRBV7-9|few
TGTGCCAGCAGCCCCCGGGTCCACTTCTACAATGAGCAGTTCTTC
CASSPRVHFYNEQFF
>TRBJ1-2|NA|TRBV19|NA
TGTGCCAGTACCCGACAGTTGAATTACTATGGCTACACCTTC
CASTRQLNYYGYTF
>TRBJ1-2|NA|TRBV27|NA
TGTGCCAGCAGTTTATCGATAGGGGCGGATGGCTACACCTTC
CASSLSIGADGYTF
>TRBJ2-7|TRBD2|TRBV5-1|few
TGCGCCAGCAGCTTGCGGGGCGGGGGATTCTCCTACGAGCAGTACTTC
CASSLRGGGFSYEQYF